In its sample, the clone carrying this T cell receptor beta chain was seen a few times. The data stem from a study of OX40 agonist ivuxolimab in advanced cancers. Here immunoSEQ multiplex PCR was the method, and the copy in TCRdb shows in-frame clones only, minus some. The sample shows roughly 61,000 clones, 70% to 90% of them seen only once. CDR1 KGHSH and CDR2 LQKENI come from the germline V gene. Trimming removed 2 bases at V and 0 bases at J, with 11 bases between. The CDR3 has 17 amino acids. The origin of this receptor is an adult with an advanced solid tumor such as melanoma, head and neck, liver or kidney cancer. Here the sequenced sample was CD4+ or CD8+ T cells sorted from blood, taken in a trial of the OX40 agonist ivuxolimab. The genes are TRBV18 and TRBJ1-6; no clear D. This CDR3 reads CASSPFPVSSYNSPLHF. The CDR3 nucleotides read TGTGCCAGCTCACCATTCCCCGTGAGCTCCTATAATTCACCCCTCCACTTT.